These 21 T cell receptor beta chains share one sample of origin, sequenced in a study of blood T cell repertoires in COVID-19. The table came from immunoSEQ multiplex PCR; TCRdb's copy has only in-frame clones and leaves some out. This sample carries a few hundred thousand clones, approximately 87% of them seen once, and the ten largest clones take roughly 6.2%. The sample consisted of peripheral blood. The receptors originated from a man aged 55 to 70 who had recovered from COVID-19.

V and J are TRBV30 and TRBJ2-7, with D possibly being TRBD1 (6 bases). The CDR3 totals 11 residues. Germline loops: CDR1 GTSNPN, CDR2 SVGIG (reference sequence). V lost 5 bases to trimming and J lost 6 bases, with 11 bases between them. CDR3 DNA: TGTGCCTGGGGCGTAGGGGGCGAGCAGTACTTC. Encoded protein: CAWGVGGEQYF.

J is TRBJ1-2 and V is TRBV5-1; D gene ambiguous. The CDR3 is 15 residues long. From germline, CDR1 is SGHRS and CDR2 YFSETQ. The ends were cut back, 3 bases at V and 4 bases at J, with 16 bases in the middle. In DNA, the CDR3 is TGCGCCAGCAGCTCTTCAGCGGGAGTTAGCTATGGCTACACCTTC. It specifies CASSSSAGVSYGYTF. Full variable domain (remainder filled in from reference TRBV5-1 and TRBJ1-2): KAGVTQTPRYLIKTRGQQVTLSCSPISGHRSVSWYQQTPGQGLQFLFEYFSETQRNKGNFPGRFSGRQFSNSRSEMNVSTLELGDSALYLCASSSSAGVSYGYTFGSGTRLTVV.

This clone was recorded once. The chain couples TRBV9 to TRBJ2-1; D perhaps matches TRBD2 (6 bases). Per the germline V gene, CDR1 is SGDLS and CDR2 is YYNGEE. The CDR3 is made up of 18 amino acids. Trimming removed 4 bases at V and 1 base at J, with 21 bases between. CDR3 sequence reads: CASSPRRGMGGSYNEQFF. The CDR3 DNA is TGTGCCAGCAGCCCCCGTAGGGGTATGGGGGGATCCTACAATGAGCAGTTCTTC.

The chain uses TRBV7-2 and TRBJ1-2; no reliable D call. The CDR3 is 15 residues long. V lost 2 bases and J 7 bases, leaving 17 bases between the germline ends. From germline, CDR1 is SGHTA and CDR2 FQGNSA. CDR3 DNA: TGTGCCAGCAGCTTAAGACGCCCATCAGGAGGTGGCTACACCTTC. This translates into CASSLRRPSGGGYTF. The variable domain in full, completed from reference TRBV7-2 and TRBJ1-2, reads GAGVSQSPSNKVTEKGKDVELRCDPISGHTALYWYRQSLGQGLEFLIYFQGNSAPDKSGLPSDRFSAERTGGSVSTLTIQRTQQEDSAVYLCASSLRRPSGGGYTFGSGTRLTVV.

The V gene is TRBV6-2 or TRBV6-3, the J gene TRBJ1-2, with 7 bases lining up with TRBD1. The CDR3 is 16 amino acids. J lost 6 bases, V lost 7 bases, and 17 bases had no gene match. Looked up from germline, CDR1 is MNHEY and CDR2 is SVGEGT. CDR3 region: CASTPAGRQGLNGYTF. For the CDR3, the DNA is TGTGCCAGCACCCCGGCTGGTAGACAGGGCCTGAATGGCTACACCTTC.

This clone was detected only once. The rearrangement links TRBV9 to TRBJ1-6; a weak D match, TRBD1 (5 bases). The germline V gene has CDR1 SGDLS and CDR2 YYNGEE. Trimming removed 0 bases from V and 6 bases from J, with 10 bases in between. The CDR3 contains 15 residues. The CDR3 sequence: CASSVEGRGNSPLHF. The DNA for the CDR3 is TGTGCCAGCAGCGTAGAGGGGCGGGGTAATTCACCCCTCCACTTT.

CDR3 region: CASSETGGNQPQHF. Written as DNA, the CDR3 is TGTGCCAGCAGCGAGACAGGGGGCAATCAGCCCCAGCATTTT. The chain couples TRBV9 to TRBJ1-5, with TRBD1 matching 8 bases. V was pared by 3 bases and J by 2 bases, with 1 base of the junction left unmatched. The germline CDR1 and CDR2 sequences are SGDLS and YYNGEE. The CDR3 covers 14 residues. Full variable domain (remainder filled in from reference TRBV9 and TRBJ1-5): DSGVTQTPKHLITATGQRVTLRCSPRSGDLSVYWYQQSLDQGLQFLIQYYNGEERAKGNILERFSAQQFPDLHSELNLSSLELGDSALYFCASSETGGNQPQHFGDGTRLSIL.

V usage is TRBV6-2 or TRBV6-3 and J usage is TRBJ1-5; D may be TRBD1 (5 bases). The CDR3 runs 18 residues. CDR1 and CDR2 (germline): MNHEY, SVGEGT. V lost 6 bases and J 4 bases, leaving 25 bases between the germline ends. CDR3: CASSPVGGLRTVNQPQHF. CDR3 coding DNA: TGTGCCAGCAGCCCCGTGGGGGGTCTTAGGACGGTTAATCAGCCCCAGCATTTT.

This clone was seen only once. This sequence joins TRBV7-3 and TRBJ1-6, with D possibly being TRBD1 (6 bases). Looked up from germline, CDR1 is SGHTA and CDR2 is FQGTGA. The length of the CDR3 is 17 residues. The V end lost 5 bases, the J end lost 2 bases, and 16 bases lay between the germline ends. In DNA form, the CDR3 reads TGTGCCAGCAGCCAGGGACACCCCGGAACCTATAATTCACCCCTCCACTTT. Amino acids: CASSQGHPGTYNSPLHF.

The genes are TRBV9 and TRBJ2-2; D not resolved. Between the trimmed V and J ends, which lost 5 bases and 0 bases, there was a span of 17 bases. The CDR3 consists of 17 residues. Germline loops: CDR1 SGDLS, CDR2 YYNGEE. CDR3 sequence (DNA): TGTGCCAGCAGATTGGGCCATGAAGTATCGAACACCGGGGAGCTGTTTTTT. This gives the protein CASRLGHEVSNTGELFF. The full variable domain, its missing parts supplied by reference TRBV9 and TRBJ2-2, is DSGVTQTPKHLITATGQRVTLRCSPRSGDLSVYWYQQSLDQGLQFLIQYYNGEERAKGNILERFSAQQFPDLHSELNLSSLELGDSALYFCASRLGHEVSNTGELFFGEGSRLTVL.

The gene calls are TRBV19 and TRBJ1-5, with 12 bases identical to TRBD1. V gave up 4 bases and J gave up 9 bases; unmatched junction bases: 7. CDR3 length: 15 amino acids. Germline lookup yields CDR1 LNHDA and CDR2 SQIVND (reference sequence). The DNA for the CDR3 is TGTGCCAGTAGTACCCGGGGGACAGGGGGCGGGCCCCAGCATTTT. Its protein is CASSTRGTGGGPQHF.

This sequence joins TRBV29-1 and TRBJ2-5; D might be TRBD2 (5 bases). The germline V gene has CDR1 SQVTM and CDR2 ANQGSEA. With 2 bases removed from V and 0 bases from J, the gap between germline ends came to 19 bases. The CDR3 length is 17 residues. This CDR3 reads CSVETLFEGDNQETQYF. CDR3 coding DNA: TGCAGCGTTGAAACTCTCTTTGAGGGTGACAACCAAGAGACCCAGTACTTC.

The CDR3 region is CASSLPGSTGELFF. For the CDR3, the DNA is TGTGCCAGCAGCTTGCCAGGCTCCACCGGGGAGCTGTTTTTT. The rearrangement joins TRBV5-4 to TRBJ2-2; D gene ambiguous. The germline gives CDR1 SGHNT, CDR2 YYREEE (reference sequence). CDR3 length equals 14 residues. Trimming took 1 base from V and 4 from J, leaving 8 bases between them.

This clone was seen a single time. The chain is built from TRBV5-6 and TRBJ1-6; D is perhaps TRBD1 (5 bases). The CDR3 covers 15 residues. V was pared by 4 bases and J by 6 bases, with 14 bases between. Germline-derived CDR1 and CDR2 are SGHDT and YYEEEE. CDR3 in DNA: TGTGCCAGCAGCCTCTACGGGGGGATTAATTCACCCCTCCACTTT. It encodes CASSLYGGINSPLHF.

CDR3 amino acids: CASSDPRSSYNEQFF. CDR3 coding DNA: TGTGCCAGCAGTGATCCGCGAAGCTCCTACAATGAGCAGTTCTTC. The J gene is TRBJ2-1, the V gene TRBV2; D uncertain. Germline loops: CDR1 SNHLY, CDR2 FYNNEI. CDR3 size: 15 residues. Deletions cut 3 bases from V and 0 bases from J, with 9 bases between.

J is TRBJ2-7 and V is TRBV5-1, with 8 bases matching TRBD2. Trimming took 4 bases from V and 5 from J; bases not matched to a gene: 8. This CDR3 is built from 14 residues. Per germline, CDR1 SGHRS and CDR2 YFSETQ. The chain's CDR3 is CASSPYSGDNEQYF. For the CDR3, the DNA is TGCGCCAGCAGCCCATATAGCGGGGATAACGAGCAGTACTTC.

The V gene is TRBV5-1, the J gene TRBJ1-5; D possibly corresponds to TRBD1 (5 bases). Germline V gene lookup returns CDR1 SGHRS and CDR2 YFSETQ. The CDR3 runs to 14 residues. V shed 4 bases and J shed 2 bases, with 10 bases lying between them. The CDR3 sequence: CASSETGRNQPQHF. CDR3 bases: TGCGCCAGCAGCGAAACAGGTCGCAATCAGCCCCAGCATTTT.

The chain recombines TRBV5-4 with TRBJ1-2, with 7 bases aligning to TRBD1. In germline, CDR1 is SGHNT, CDR2 YYREEE (reference sequence). The CDR3 consists of 13 residues. J lost 10 bases, V lost 7 bases, and 13 bases had no gene match. CDR3 DNA sequence: TGTGCCAGCGCGTTGGACAGGCAAAAATTCTACACCTTC. This gives the protein CASALDRQKFYTF.

This clone was observed a few times. The V call is TRBV19, the J call TRBJ1-1; TRBD1 is a possible D gene (6 bases). The CDR3 is made up of 15 amino acids. V lost 4 bases, J lost 5 bases, and 17 bases lay in between. Germline V gene sequence: CDR1 LNHDA, CDR2 SQIVND (reference sequence). The CDR3 coding sequence is TGTGCCAGTAGTAGGGGCGGCAGGGGATGGACTGAAGCTTTCTTT. It codes for CASSRGGRGWTEAFF.

The genes are TRBV5-4 and TRBJ1-2, with 8 bases fitting TRBD1. CDR3 length: 14 residues. CDR1 is SGHNT and CDR2 is YYREEE in the germline V gene (reference sequence). Losses at the gene ends were 3 bases for V and 5 bases for J; bases not matched to a gene: 6. CDR3 in amino acids: CASSSGQEVYGYTF. Written as DNA, the CDR3 is TGTGCCAGCAGCTCGGGACAGGAGGTATATGGCTACACCTTC.

This chain uses TRBV3-1 (or the pseudogene TRBV3-2) with TRBJ1-1; unclear D gene. V was cut by 3 bases and J by 5 bases, with 10 bases left in between. The CDR3 extends over 13 amino acids. Germline CDR1 is LGHDT and CDR2 is YNNKEL (reference sequence). CDR3 in DNA: TGTGCCAGCAGCCATTTTGGGGAGACTGAAGCTTTCTTT. It specifies CASSHFGETEAFF.